This T cell receptor beta chain was obtained from a study of T-cell reconstitution after alpha-beta-depleted transplantation in children. This clonotype has just a few counts. Library preparation (for TCRbeta) was performed with unique molecular identifiers. Using its own MiXCR run on the PCR reads, TCRdb lists one record per CDR3 protein. This sample has some 550,000 distinct CDR3 sequences; roughly 18% occur once, and the top ten carry around 3.3%. There are 15 residues in the CDR3. Germline V lookup: CDR1 SGHRS, CDR2 YFSETQ. With 1 base removed from V and 2 bases from J, the gap between germline ends came to 13 bases.

Specimen: PBMCs from the stem cell graft donor, collected from the stem cell graft. The TCR originated in a human donor who donated a stem cell graft to a child with acute lymphoblastic leukemia. This sequence joins TRBV5-1 and TRBJ2-7, with D perhaps assigned TRBD1 or TRBD2 (6 bases each). The CDR3 DNA follows: TGCGCCAGCAGCTTGCCGCGGGACAATACCTACGAGCAGTACTTC. Its protein is CASSLPRDNTYEQYF. Variable domain in full (rest from reference TRBV5-1 and TRBJ2-7): KAGVTQTPRYLIKTRGQQVTLSCSPISGHRSVSWYQQTPGQGLQFLFEYFSETQRNKGNFPGRFSGRQFSNSRSEMNVSTLELGDSALYLCASSLPRDNTYEQYFGPGTRLTVT.